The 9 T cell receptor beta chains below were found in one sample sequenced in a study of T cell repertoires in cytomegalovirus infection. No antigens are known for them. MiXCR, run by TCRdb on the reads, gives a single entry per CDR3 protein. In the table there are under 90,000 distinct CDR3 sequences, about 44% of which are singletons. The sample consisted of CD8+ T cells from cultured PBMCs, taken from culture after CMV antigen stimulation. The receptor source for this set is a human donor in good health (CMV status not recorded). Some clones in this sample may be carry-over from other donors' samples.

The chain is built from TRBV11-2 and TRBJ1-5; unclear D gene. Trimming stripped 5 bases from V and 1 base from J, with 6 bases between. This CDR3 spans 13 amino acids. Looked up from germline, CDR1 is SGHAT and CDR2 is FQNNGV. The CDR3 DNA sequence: TGTGCCAGCAGCGTAAGAAGCAATCAGCCCCAGCATTTT. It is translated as CASSVRSNQPQHF.

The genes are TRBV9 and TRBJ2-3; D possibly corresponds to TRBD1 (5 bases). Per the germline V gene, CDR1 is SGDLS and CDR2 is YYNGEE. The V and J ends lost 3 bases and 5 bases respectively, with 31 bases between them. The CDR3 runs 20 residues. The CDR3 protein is CASSDPRQPATHGAQDTQYF. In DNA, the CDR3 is TGTGCCAGCAGCGACCCTCGACAACCGGCGACCCATGGGGCACAAGATACGCAGTATTTT.

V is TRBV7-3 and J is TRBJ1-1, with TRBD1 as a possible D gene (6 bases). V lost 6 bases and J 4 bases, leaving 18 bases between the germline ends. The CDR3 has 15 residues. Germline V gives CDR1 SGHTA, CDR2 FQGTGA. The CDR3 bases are TGTGCCAGCAGTCTACAACAGGGACCCGTCACTGAAGCTTTCTTT. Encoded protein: CASSLQQGPVTEAFF.

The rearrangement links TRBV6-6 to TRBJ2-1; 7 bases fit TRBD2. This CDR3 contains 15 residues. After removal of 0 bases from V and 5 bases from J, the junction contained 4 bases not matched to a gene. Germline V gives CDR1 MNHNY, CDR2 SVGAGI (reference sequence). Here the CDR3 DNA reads TGTGCCAGCAGTTACTCGAGCGGGACCGACAATGAGCAGTTCTTC. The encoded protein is CASSYSSGTDNEQFF.

In DNA, the CDR3 is TGTGCCAGCAGTTTAATGGGGAACTACGAGCAGTACTTC. Encoded protein: CASSLMGNYEQYF. The rearrangement joins TRBV27 to TRBJ2-7; D gene unclear. The germline V and J ends were trimmed by 2 bases and 3 bases, with 8 bases remaining between them. The CDR3 sequence is 13 residues long. CDR1 is MNHEY, CDR2 SMNVEV, per germline (reference sequence).

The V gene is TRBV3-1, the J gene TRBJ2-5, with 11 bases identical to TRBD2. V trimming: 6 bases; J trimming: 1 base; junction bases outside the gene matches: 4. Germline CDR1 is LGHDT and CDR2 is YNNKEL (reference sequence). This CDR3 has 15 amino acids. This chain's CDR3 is CASSPSGGTQETQYF. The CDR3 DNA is TGTGCCAGCAGTCCTAGCGGGGGGACCCAAGAGACCCAGTACTTC.

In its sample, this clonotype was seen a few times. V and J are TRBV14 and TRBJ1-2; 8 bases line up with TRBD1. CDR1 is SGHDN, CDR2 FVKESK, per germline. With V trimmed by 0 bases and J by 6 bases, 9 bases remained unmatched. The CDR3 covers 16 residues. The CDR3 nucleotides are TGTGCCAGCAGCCAAGAGGGCAGGGGGCATTCGGATGGCTACACCTTC. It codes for CASSQEGRGHSDGYTF. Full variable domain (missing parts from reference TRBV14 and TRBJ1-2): EAGVTQFPSHSVIEKGQTVTLRCDPISGHDNLYWYRRVMGKEIKFLLHFVKESKQDESGMPNNRFLAERTGGTYSTLKVQPAELEDSGVYFCASSQEGRGHSDGYTFGSGTRLTVV.

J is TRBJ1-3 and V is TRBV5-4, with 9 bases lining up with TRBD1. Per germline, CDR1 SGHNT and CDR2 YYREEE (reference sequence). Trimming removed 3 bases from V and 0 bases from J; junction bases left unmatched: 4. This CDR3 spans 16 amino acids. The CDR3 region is CASSSGQGFSGNTIYF. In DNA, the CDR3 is TGTGCCAGCAGCTCGGGACAGGGATTCTCTGGAAACACCATATATTTT.

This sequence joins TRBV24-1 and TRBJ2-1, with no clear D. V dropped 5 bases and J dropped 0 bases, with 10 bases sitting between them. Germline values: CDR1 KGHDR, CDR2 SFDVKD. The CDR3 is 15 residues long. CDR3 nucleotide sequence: TGTGCCACCAGTGCAAGGCGGAGCTCCTACAATGAGCAGTTCTTC. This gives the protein CATSARRSSYNEQFF.